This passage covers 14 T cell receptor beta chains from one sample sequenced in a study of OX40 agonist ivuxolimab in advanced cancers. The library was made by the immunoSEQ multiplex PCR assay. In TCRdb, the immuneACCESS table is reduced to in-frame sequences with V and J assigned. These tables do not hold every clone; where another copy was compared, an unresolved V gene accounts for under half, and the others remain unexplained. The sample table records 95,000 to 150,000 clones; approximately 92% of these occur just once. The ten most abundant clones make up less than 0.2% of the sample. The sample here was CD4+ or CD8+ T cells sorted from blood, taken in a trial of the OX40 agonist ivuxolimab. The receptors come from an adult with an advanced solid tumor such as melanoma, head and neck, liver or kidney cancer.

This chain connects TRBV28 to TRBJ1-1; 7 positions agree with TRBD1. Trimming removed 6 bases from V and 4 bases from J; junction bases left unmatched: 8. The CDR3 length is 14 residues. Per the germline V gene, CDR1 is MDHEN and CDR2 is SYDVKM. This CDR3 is CASSPGGAGTEAFF. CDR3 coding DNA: TGTGCCAGCAGCCCAGGGGGGGCCGGCACTGAAGCTTTCTTT.

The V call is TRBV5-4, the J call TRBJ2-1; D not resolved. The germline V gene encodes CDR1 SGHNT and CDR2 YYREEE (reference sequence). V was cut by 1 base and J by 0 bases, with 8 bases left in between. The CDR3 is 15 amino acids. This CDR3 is CASSLFKSSYNEQFF. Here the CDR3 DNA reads TGTGCCAGCAGCTTGTTCAAGAGCTCCTACAATGAGCAGTTCTTC.

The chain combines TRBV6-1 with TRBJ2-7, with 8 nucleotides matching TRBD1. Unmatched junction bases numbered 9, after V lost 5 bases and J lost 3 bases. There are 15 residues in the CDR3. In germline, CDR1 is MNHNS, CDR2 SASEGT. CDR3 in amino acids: CASSSAGTGDYEQYF. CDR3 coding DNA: TGTGCCAGCAGTTCCGCCGGGACAGGCGACTACGAGCAGTACTTC.

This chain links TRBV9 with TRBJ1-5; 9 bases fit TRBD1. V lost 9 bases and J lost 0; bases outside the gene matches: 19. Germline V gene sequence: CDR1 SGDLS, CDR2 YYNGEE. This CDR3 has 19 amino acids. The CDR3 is CATCLWTGDTLHSNQPQHF. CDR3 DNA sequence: TGTGCCACCTGTCTCTGGACAGGGGACACACTCCATAGCAATCAGCCCCAGCATTTT.

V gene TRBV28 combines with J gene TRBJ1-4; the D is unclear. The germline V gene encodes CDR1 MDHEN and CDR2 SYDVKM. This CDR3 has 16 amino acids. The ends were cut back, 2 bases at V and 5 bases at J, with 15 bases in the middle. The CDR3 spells CASSLIGLGSNEKLFF. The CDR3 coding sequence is TGTGCCAGCAGTTTAATTGGACTTGGATCGAATGAAAAACTGTTTTTT.

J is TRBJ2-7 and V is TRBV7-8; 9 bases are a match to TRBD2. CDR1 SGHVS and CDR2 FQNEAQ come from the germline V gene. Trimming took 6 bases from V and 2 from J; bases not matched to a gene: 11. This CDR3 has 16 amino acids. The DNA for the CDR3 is TGTGCCAGCAGTCCGCCAGGCGGGGGGGTCCCCTACGAGCAGTACTTC. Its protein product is CASSPPGGGVPYEQYF.

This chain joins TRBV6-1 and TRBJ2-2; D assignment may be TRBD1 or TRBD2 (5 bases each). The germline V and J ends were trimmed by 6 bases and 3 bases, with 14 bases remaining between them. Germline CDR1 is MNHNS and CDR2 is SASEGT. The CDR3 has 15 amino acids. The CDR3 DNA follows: TGTGCCAGCAGCTACCGGGACCCTTACACCGGGGAGCTGTTTTTT. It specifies CASSYRDPYTGELFF.

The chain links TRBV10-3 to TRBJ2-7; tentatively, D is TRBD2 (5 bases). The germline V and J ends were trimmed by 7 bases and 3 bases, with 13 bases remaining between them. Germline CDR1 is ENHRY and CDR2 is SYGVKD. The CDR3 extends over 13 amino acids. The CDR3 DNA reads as TGTGCCATCAACAGAGGGAGTTTCTACGAGCAGTACTTC. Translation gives CAINRGSFYEQYF.

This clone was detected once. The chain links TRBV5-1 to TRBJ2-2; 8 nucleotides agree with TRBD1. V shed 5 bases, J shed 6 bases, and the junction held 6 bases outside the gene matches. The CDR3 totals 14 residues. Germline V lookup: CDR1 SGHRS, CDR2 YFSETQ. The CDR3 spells CASRRTGFAGELFF. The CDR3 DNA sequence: TGCGCCAGCAGGAGGACAGGGTTCGCCGGGGAGCTGTTTTTT.

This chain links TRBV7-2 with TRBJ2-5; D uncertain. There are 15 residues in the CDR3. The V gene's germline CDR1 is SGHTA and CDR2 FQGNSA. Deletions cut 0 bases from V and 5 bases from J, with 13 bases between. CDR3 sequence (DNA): TGTGCCAGCAGCTTAGCGCGCACCGCCTCGGAGACCCAGTACTTC. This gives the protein CASSLARTASETQYF.

For the CDR3, the DNA is TGTGCCAGCAGGCCGGGACAGGACTATGGCTACACCTTC. Translating gives CASRPGQDYGYTF. The chain carries TRBV28 and TRBJ1-2; 8 bases align to TRBD1. In germline, CDR1 is MDHEN, CDR2 SYDVKM. The CDR3 has 13 residues. V trimming: 6 bases; J trimming: 3 bases; junction bases outside the gene matches: 3.

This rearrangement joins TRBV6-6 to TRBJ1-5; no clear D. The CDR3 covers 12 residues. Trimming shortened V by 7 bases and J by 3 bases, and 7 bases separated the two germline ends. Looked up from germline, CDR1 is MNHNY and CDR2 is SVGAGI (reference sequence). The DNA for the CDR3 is TGTGCCAGCATAGGGCACAATCAGCCCCAGCATTTT. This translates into CASIGHNQPQHF.

In DNA form, the CDR3 reads TGCGCCAGCAGCCAAGAATATTCGGGGGCTCGTTCTGGCTACAATGAGCAGTTCTTC. Encoded protein: CASSQEYSGARSGYNEQFF. The V call is TRBV4-1, the J call TRBJ2-1, with D perhaps TRBD1 or TRBD2 (6 bases each). The ends were cut back, 0 bases at V and 3 bases at J, with 21 bases in the middle. Per the germline V gene, CDR1 is MGHRA and CDR2 is YSYEKL. The CDR3 length is 19 residues.

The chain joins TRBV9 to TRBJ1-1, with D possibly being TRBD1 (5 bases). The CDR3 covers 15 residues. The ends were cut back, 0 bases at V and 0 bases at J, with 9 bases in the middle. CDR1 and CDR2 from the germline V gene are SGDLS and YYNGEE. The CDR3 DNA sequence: TGTGCCAGCAGCGTAGGGAGACAGATGAACACTGAAGCTTTCTTT. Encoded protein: CASSVGRQMNTEAFF.